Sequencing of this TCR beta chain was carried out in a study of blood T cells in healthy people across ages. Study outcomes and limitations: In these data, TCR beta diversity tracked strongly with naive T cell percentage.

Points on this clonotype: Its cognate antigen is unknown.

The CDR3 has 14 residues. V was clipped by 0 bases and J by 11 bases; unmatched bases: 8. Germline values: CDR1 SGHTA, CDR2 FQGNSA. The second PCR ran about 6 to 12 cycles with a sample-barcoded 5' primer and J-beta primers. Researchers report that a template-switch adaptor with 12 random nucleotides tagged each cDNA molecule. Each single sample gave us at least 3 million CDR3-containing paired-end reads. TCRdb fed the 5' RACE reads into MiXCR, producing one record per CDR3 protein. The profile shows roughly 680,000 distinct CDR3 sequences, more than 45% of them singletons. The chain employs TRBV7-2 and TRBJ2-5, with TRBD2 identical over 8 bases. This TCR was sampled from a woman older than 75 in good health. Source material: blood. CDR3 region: CASSLAHRGGKQYF. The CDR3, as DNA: TGTGCCAGCAGCTTAGCTCATCGGGGGGGGAAGCAGTACTTC.